A selection of T cell receptor beta chains follows, all from one sample in a study of regulatory T cells in long-lasting Graves disease. MiXCR, applied by TCRdb to the multiplex PCR reads, yields one record per CDR3 protein. The repertoire holds 400,000 to 500,000 distinct CDR3 sequences, with approximately 16% as singletons. Another study also made use of these data, one on T cells in Graves' hyperthyroidism and ophthalmopathy.

Sequenced material: peripheral blood mononuclear cells (PBMCs), taken at new diagnosis, from a patient treated with antithyroid drugs. The receptors here all came from a woman younger than 35 with Graves disease. Both conserved end residues are part of each CDR3. Each record gives: V gene, J gene, D gene, clone size, CDR3 protein, CDR3 DNA. The D gene is left open where the match is weak. The size field is filled for only some rows; it gives once, few, many or a size class.

TRBV12-3/TRBV12-4,TRBJ2-7,-,many,CASSQASPYEQYF,TGTGCCAGCAGCCAGGCCAGCCCCTACGAGCAGTACTTC
TRBV2,TRBJ2-7,TRBD1,many,CASSFGTVDSYEQYF,TGTGCCAGCAGCTTCGGGACAGTTGATTCCTACGAGCAGTACTTC
TRBV18,TRBJ2-7,-,once,CASSPSNPGFGDDEQYF,TGTGCCAGCTCACCATCCAACCCAGGGTTTGGGGATGACGAGCAGTACTTC
TRBV6-1,TRBJ2-1,-,many,CASSEGGYLATYNEQFF,TGTGCCAGCAGTGAAGGGGGGTACCTAGCGACCTACAATGAGCAGTTCTTC
TRBV27,TRBJ2-7,TRBD1,many,CASSFEGQGEKIF,TGTGCCAGCAGTTTTGAGGGACAGGGGGAAAAAATCTTC
TRBV11-2,TRBJ2-3,-,many,CASSLMSAGGYTDTRYF,TGTGCCAGCAGCCTAATGTCGGCAGGGGGGTACACAGATACGCGGTATTTT
TRBV3-1,TRBJ2-7,-,many,CASSQTAGTGEQYF,TGTGCCAGCAGCCAAACCGCAGGGACTGGCGAGCAGTACTTC
TRBV10-3,TRBJ1-1,-,many,CAISPQGSEAEAFF,TGTGCCATCAGTCCTCAGGGATCGGAAGCTGAAGCTTTCTTT
TRBV2,TRBJ2-7,-,many,CASSDRGRVQYF,TGTGCCAGCAGTGATCGGGGGCGCGTGCAGTACTTC
TRBV6-5,TRBJ2-7,-,many,CASSLGRMGEQYF,TGTGCCAGCAGTTTGGGTCGGATGGGCGAGCAGTACTTC
TRBV30,TRBJ2-4,TRBD2,many,CAWSLAGGADIQYF,TGTGCCTGGAGTTTGGCGGGAGGGGCGGACATTCAGTACTTC
TRBV13,TRBJ2-5,TRBD1,once,CASSLGIPRQGSGTQYF,TGTGCCAGCAGCTTAGGGATACCTAGACAGGGGTCTGGGACCCAGTACTTC
TRBV12-3/TRBV12-4,TRBJ1-6,-,many,CASSTTGDNSPLHF,TGTGCCAGCAGTACGACAGGTGATAATTCACCCCTCCACTTT
TRBV12-3/TRBV12-4,TRBJ1-5,TRBD1,-,CASSPRQGNSNQPQHF,TGTGCCAGCAGTCCCCGACAGGGGAATAGCAATCAGCCCCAGCATTTT
TRBV12-3/TRBV12-4,TRBJ2-4,TRBD1,many,CASSKNDREESF,TGTGCCAGCAGCAAAAACGACAGGGAAGAAAGCTTC
TRBV28,TRBJ2-5,-,few,CASSLDELPGKTQYF,TGTGCCAGCAGCTTGGATGAACTACCTGGGAAGACCCAGTACTTC
TRBV5-1,TRBJ2-1,-,-,CASSVGLAYNEQFF,TGCGCCAGCAGCGTGGGACTCGCATACAATGAGCAGTTCTTC
TRBV10-3,TRBJ1-1,-,-,CARTVNTEAFF,TGTGCCAGGACGGTGAACACTGAAGCTTTCTTT
TRBV2,TRBJ2-5,-,many,CASSSRASQETQYF,TGTGCCAGCAGTTCTCGGGCCTCTCAAGAGACCCAGTACTTC
TRBV7-2,TRBJ2-7,TRBD2,many,CASSLRGAGGPPEQYF,TGTGCCAGCAGCTTACGAGGGGCGGGAGGGCCTCCCGAGCAGTACTTC
TRBV24-1,TRBJ2-1,TRBD2,-,CATSDSFRSGSRGSKFF,TGTGCCACCAGTGATTCCTTCCGTAGCGGGAGTAGGGGATCGAAGTTCTTC
TRBV28,TRBJ2-3,-,many,CASSPPQGTDTQYF,TGTGCCAGCAGTCCTCCCCAAGGGACGGATACGCAGTATTTT
TRBV24-1,TRBJ2-2,-,-,CATRFGELFF,TGTGCCACCAGGTTCGGGGAGCTGTTTTTT
TRBV20-1,TRBJ1-4,-,-,CSARDGIYPTNEKLFF,TGCAGTGCTAGGGACGGAATTTATCCAACTAATGAAAAACTGTTTTTT
TRBV7-3,TRBJ2-3,-,-,CASSQTGTGVTDTQYF,TGTGCCAGCAGCCAGACAGGCACCGGGGTCACAGATACGCAGTATTTT
TRBV5-4,TRBJ2-1,TRBD1,few,CASSNRDRAINEQFF,TGTGCCAGCAGCAACCGGGACAGGGCTATCAATGAGCAGTTCTTC
TRBV3-1,TRBJ2-3,TRBD2,many,CASSRGLPGDTQYF,TGTGCCAGCAGCCGGGGACTACCGGGGGATACGCAGTATTTT
TRBV28,TRBJ1-3,TRBD1,many,CASSVQGSATGNTIYF,TGTGCCAGCAGTGTACAGGGGAGCGCCACTGGAAACACCATATATTTT
TRBV12-3/TRBV12-4,TRBJ2-1,-,few,CASSFRAPPGNEQFF,TGTGCCAGCAGTTTTAGGGCCCCACCGGGCAATGAGCAGTTCTTC
TRBV12-3/TRBV12-4,TRBJ2-1,TRBD2,-,CASSFSGSPSNEQFF,TGTGCCAGCAGTTTCAGCGGGAGCCCGAGCAATGAGCAGTTCTTC
TRBV7-2,TRBJ2-1,TRBD2,many,CASSSGLADNEQFF,TGTGCCAGCAGCTCGGGACTAGCGGACAATGAGCAGTTCTTC
TRBV20-1,TRBJ1-5,-,many,CSANGPGGNQPQHF,TGCAGTGCTAACGGACCCGGGGGCAATCAGCCCCAGCATTTT
TRBV2,TRBJ2-5,TRBD1,many,CASSEPAGGLAGQETQYF,TGTGCCAGCAGTGAACCGGCAGGGGGTCTAGCTGGGCAAGAGACCCAGTACTTC
TRBV18,TRBJ1-2,-,many,CASSPDRPANNYGYTF,TGTGCCAGCTCACCGGATCGGCCAGCCAATAACTATGGCTACACCTTC
TRBV20-1,TRBJ2-3,-,many,CSAWVATIRTDTQYF,TGCAGTGCTTGGGTAGCAACGATACGCACAGATACGCAGTATTTT
TRBV19,TRBJ2-1,TRBD2,few,CASQRGGGADEQFF,TGTGCCAGCCAGCGGGGAGGAGGGGCAGATGAGCAGTTCTTC
TRBV6-5,TRBJ2-1,TRBD2,many,CASSYGGSAYNEQFF,TGTGCCAGCAGTTATGGCGGGAGCGCCTACAATGAGCAGTTCTTC
TRBV7-9,TRBJ2-7,-,many,CASSLGPGVVEQYF,TGTGCCAGCAGCTTAGGACCGGGAGTGGTCGAGCAGTACTTC
TRBV29-1,TRBJ2-2,-,many,CSVAPGTNTGELFF,TGCAGCGTTGCTCCAGGGACGAACACCGGGGAGCTGTTTTTT
TRBV7-2,TRBJ2-7,-,many,CASSLVGGDLTYEQYF,TGTGCCAGCAGCTTAGTCGGCGGAGACTTAACCTACGAGCAGTACTTC